The 26 T cell receptor beta chains presented below share a single source sample, sequenced in a study of beta chain features in type 1 diabetes. Sequenced material consisted of expressed TCRB transcripts (all of the isolated RNA was reverse transcribed). The assay was immunoSEQ multiplex PCR, and TCRdb's table has in-frame clones only and misses some. The sample has around 250,000 clones; 27% are singletons. Sequencing was done on a sample of central memory CD4+ T cells from blood. The receptors derive from a man aged 25 to 40 in good health.

The chain recombines TRBV6-5 with TRBJ2-7; no reliable D call. The CDR3 is made up of 14 amino acids. The germline CDR1 and CDR2 sequences are MNHEY and SVGAGI. Trimming removed 2 bases at V and 4 bases at J, with 12 bases between. The CDR3 sequence: CASSYQTDGYEQYF. CDR3 nucleotides: TGTGCCAGCAGTTACCAAACGGACGGATACGAGCAGTACTTC.

A few counts support this clone. This chain uses TRBV29-1 with TRBJ2-1; possible D gene TRBD2, 7 bases. V lost 6 bases and J lost 5, with 20 bases in between. The germline CDR1 and CDR2 sequences are SQVTM and ANQGSEA. There are 15 residues in the CDR3. Here the CDR3 DNA reads TGCAGCGTGGGGGGGCAGACGGTACCAAACAATGAGCAGTTCTTC. Its protein is CSVGGQTVPNNEQFF.

This clone was seen only a few times. The identical CDR3 is also encoded by other nucleotide sequences in the sample. This chain links TRBV30 with TRBJ2-3, with a possible D match to TRBD2 (7 bases). Trimming removed 0 bases at V and 3 bases at J, with 10 bases between. CDR1 GTSNPN and CDR2 SVGIG come from the germline V gene (reference sequence). The CDR3 runs to 14 residues. This chain's CDR3 is CAWSVGGATDTQYF. The CDR3 DNA reads TGTGCCTGGAGTGTTGGGGGGGCGACAGATACGCAGTATTTT.

The table lists this clone with a few counts. The rearrangement links TRBV5-1 to TRBJ2-7, with TRBD1 matching 7 bases. The germline V gene encodes CDR1 SGHRS and CDR2 YFSETQ. The CDR3 has 15 amino acids. J gave up 0 bases and V 4 bases, and 7 bases lay outside the gene matches. The CDR3 DNA sequence: TGCGCCAGCAGCCTCGGGGCAGGGGGCTCCTACGAGCAGTACTTC. It translates to CASSLGAGGSYEQYF.

The rearrangement links TRBV29-1 to TRBJ1-1; 7 bases match TRBD1. CDR1 and CDR2 from the germline V gene are SQVTM and ANQGSEA. The CDR3 has 12 residues. V trimming: 5 bases; J trimming: 6 bases; junction bases outside the gene matches: 6. This CDR3 is CSVFDRVAEAFF. CDR3 in DNA: TGCAGCGTTTTTGACAGGGTGGCTGAAGCTTTCTTT.

This clone was counted between two and nine times. The rearrangement joins TRBV5-4 to TRBJ2-2, with unresolved D. The CDR3 has 17 amino acids. Germline-derived CDR1 and CDR2 are SGHNT and YYREEE (reference sequence). Trimming removed 0 bases at V and 1 base at J, with 13 bases between. This CDR3 is CASSLAVNAMNTGELFF. The CDR3 nucleotides read TGTGCCAGCAGCTTGGCTGTAAACGCAATGAACACCGGGGAGCTGTTTTTT.

The rearrangement uses TRBV4-2 and TRBJ2-3; 11 positions agree with TRBD2. V lost 4 bases, J lost 3 bases, and 3 bases stayed unmatched. CDR3 length: 15 residues. Germline CDR1 LGHNA, CDR2 YNFKEQ. The CDR3 DNA follows: TGTGCCAGCAGCCTAGCGGGGGGGCCGACAGATACGCAGTATTTT. It encodes CASSLAGGPTDTQYF.

In its sample, this clone was seen a few times. The chain uses TRBV20-1 and TRBJ2-3; D is unclear. The V gene lost 3 bases and the J gene lost 10 bases, with 8 bases spanning the gap. The CDR3 sequence is 10 residues long. Germline V gene data show CDR1 as DFQATT and CDR2 as SNEGSKA (reference sequence). CDR3 DNA sequence: TGCAGTGCTAGTAGGGAATCGCAGTATTTT. It is translated as CSASRESQYF.

This clone was found a few times. The CDR3 bases are TGTGCCAGCATCAGCAGGGGCGCTGGGTCGGATGGCTACACCTTC. Amino acid sequence: CASISRGAGSDGYTF. The V call is TRBV7-2, the J call TRBJ1-2, with D maybe TRBD1 (6 bases). Germline V gives CDR1 SGHTA, CDR2 FQGNSA. V lost 7 bases and J lost 6, with 21 bases in between. The CDR3 consists of 15 residues.

The rearrangement uses TRBV30 and TRBJ2-3; 10 bases match TRBD2. With V trimmed by 3 bases and J by 0 bases, 15 bases remained unmatched. Germline V lookup: CDR1 GTSNPN, CDR2 SVGIG (reference sequence). The CDR3 has 19 amino acids. The CDR3 nucleotides are TGTGCCTGGAGCCAACTAGCGGGGAGAACTCTAACTAGCACAGATACGCAGTATTTT. Its protein is CAWSQLAGRTLTSTDTQYF.

The rearrangement links TRBV29-1 to TRBJ2-7; 12 bases match TRBD1. J gave up 5 bases and V 5 bases, and 4 bases lay outside the gene matches. CDR3 length equals 13 residues. In germline, CDR1 is SQVTM, CDR2 ANQGSEA. This chain's CDR3 is CSVWDRGHNEQYF. The CDR3 DNA sequence: TGCAGCGTTTGGGACAGGGGGCACAACGAGCAGTACTTC.

This clone was seen only a few times. This chain links TRBV13 with TRBJ1-1; D is unresolved. Germline V gene lookup returns CDR1 PRHDT and CDR2 FYEKMQ (reference sequence). The CDR3 has 15 residues. Trimming removed 0 bases from V and 1 base from J, with 9 bases in between. CDR3: CASSLGGIKNTEAFF. The CDR3 region has the DNA TGTGCCAGCAGCTTAGGGGGCATTAAGAACACTGAAGCTTTCTTT.

The table lists this clone with a few counts. The chain has TRBV7-2 and TRBJ2-1; TRBD1 matches at 11 bases. The CDR3 consists of 14 residues. Germline lookup yields CDR1 SGHTA and CDR2 FQGNSA. With V trimmed by 5 bases and J by 8 bases, 5 bases remained unmatched. CDR3 loop: CASSADRGRDEQFF. CDR3 coding DNA: TGTGCCAGCAGCGCGGACAGGGGGCGGGATGAGCAGTTCTTC.

The count of this clone is one. V usage is TRBV11-2 and J usage is TRBJ2-5, with 9 bases identical to TRBD1. V lost 3 bases and J lost 7; bases outside the gene matches: 12. Germline CDR1 and CDR2: SGHAT and FQNNGV. This CDR3 contains 16 residues. This CDR3 is CASSFRLDPGQGTQYF. CDR3 DNA sequence: TGTGCCAGCAGCTTCCGCCTAGATCCGGGACAGGGGACCCAGTACTTC.

There are a few counts of this clone. This chain uses TRBV7-2 with TRBJ1-4; D gene uncertain. CDR3 length: 12 amino acids. Germline loops: CDR1 SGHTA, CDR2 FQGNSA. Trimming took 1 base from V and 7 from J, leaving 4 bases between them. The CDR3 DNA reads TGTGCCAGCAGCTTAGATGTTGAAAAACTGTTTTTT. As protein: CASSLDVEKLFF.

The chain has TRBV23-1 and TRBJ2-5; D is perhaps TRBD2 (6 bases). TRBV23-1 has ORF status, its function being uncertain. There are 12 residues in the CDR3. Trimming took 3 bases from V and 7 from J, leaving 9 bases between them. CDR3 amino acids: CASSHLGGTQYF. DNA of the CDR3: TGCGCCAGCAGTCATCTGGGGGGGACCCAGTACTTC.

This clone was counted a few times. This chain connects TRBV29-1 to TRBJ2-5; D is uncertain. The CDR3 spans 10 residues. Looked up from germline, CDR1 is SQVTM and CDR2 is ANQGSEA. Between the trimmed V and J ends, which lost 0 bases and 7 bases, there was a span of 3 bases. The CDR3 reads CSVEEGTQYF. In DNA, the CDR3 is TGCAGCGTTGAAGAGGGGACCCAGTACTTC.

This rearrangement joins TRBV11-2 to TRBJ1-6; D might be TRBD1 (6 bases). The V end was cut by 0 bases, the J end by 9 bases, with 12 bases between. The CDR3 has 15 residues. Germline CDR1 is SGHAT and CDR2 is FQNNGV. The CDR3 DNA reads TGTGCCAGCAGCTTAGATCCAGGGGCGTTTTCACCCCTCCACTTT. Protein: CASSLDPGAFSPLHF.

The CDR3 sequence: CASSYRQGHEQYF. DNA of the CDR3: TGTGCCAGCAGTTACCGACAGGGACACGAGCAGTACTTC. The chain links TRBV6-6 to TRBJ2-7; the match to TRBD1 covers 7 bases. CDR3 length: 13 amino acids. The germline V gene encodes CDR1 MNHNY and CDR2 SVGAGI (reference sequence). The V gene end was trimmed by 2 bases and the J gene end by 5 bases; junction bases not matched to a gene: 3.

This clone was seen only a few times. The V gene is TRBV5-1, the J gene TRBJ2-2; D is tentatively TRBD1 or TRBD2 (5 bases each). The ends were cut back, 4 bases at V and 5 bases at J, with 12 bases in the middle. This CDR3 has 14 amino acids. The germline CDR1 and CDR2 sequences are SGHRS and YFSETQ. The CDR3 DNA sequence: TGCGCCAGCAGCCCGGGACGCAGGACCGGGGAGCTGTTTTTT. It encodes CASSPGRRTGELFF.

The genes are TRBV29-1 and TRBJ2-2, with TRBD1 identical over 7 bases. The CDR3 extends over 15 amino acids. CDR1 is SQVTM and CDR2 is ANQGSEA in the germline V gene. J lost 0 bases, V lost 4 bases, and 5 bases had no gene match. The CDR3, as DNA: TGCAGCGTTGGACAGGGTTCCGCGAACACCGGGGAGCTGTTTTTT. As protein: CSVGQGSANTGELFF.

The chain combines TRBV7-8 with TRBJ2-7, with 7 bases fitting TRBD1. The CDR3 is 13 residues long. J lost 4 bases, V lost 5 bases, and 5 bases had no gene match. From germline, CDR1 is SGHVS and CDR2 FQNEAQ. CDR3 DNA sequence: TGTGCCAGCAGCATGGGACAGCTATACGAGCAGTACTTC. Encoded protein: CASSMGQLYEQYF. The full variable domain, with the rest looked up from reference TRBV7-8 and TRBJ2-7, is GAGVSQSPRYKVAKRGQDVALRCDPISGHVSLFWYQQALGQGPEFLTYFQNEAQLDKSGLPSDRFFAERPEGSVSTLKIQRTQQEDSAVYLCASSMGQLYEQYFGPGTRLTVT.

The rearrangement uses TRBV7-8 and TRBJ2-5; D unresolved. This CDR3 is 14 amino acids long. Germline CDR1 SGHVS, CDR2 FQNEAQ. V gave up 1 base and J gave up 5 bases, with 11 bases separating them. DNA of the CDR3: TGTGCCAGCAGCTTAGGACGACCCCCGGAGACCCAGTACTTC. The encoded protein is CASSLGRPPETQYF.

V and J are TRBV27 and TRBJ1-6; weak D call: TRBD1 (5 bases). V was cut by 6 bases and J by 7 bases, with 16 bases left in between. The CDR3 length is 15 residues. From germline, CDR1 is MNHEY and CDR2 SMNVEV (reference sequence). CDR3 bases: TGTGCCAGCAGAATAGGGGCCAGGGACAATTCACCCCTCCACTTT. The encoded protein is CASRIGARDNSPLHF.

This sequence joins TRBV4-1 and TRBJ2-3; 11 bases match TRBD2. Per the germline V gene, CDR1 is MGHRA and CDR2 is YSYEKL. The junction had 6 bases not matched to a gene; V was cut back by 3 bases and J by 1 base. This CDR3 contains 17 residues. The CDR3 loop reads CASSQGTSGVRTDTQYF. The CDR3 DNA is TGCGCCAGCAGCCAGGGGACTAGCGGCGTCCGCACAGATACGCAGTATTTT.

This chain links TRBV7-2 with TRBJ2-1; possibly TRBD2 for D (6 bases). Germline values: CDR1 SGHTA, CDR2 FQGNSA. The V gene lost 1 base and the J gene lost 15 bases, with 13 bases spanning the gap. This CDR3 has 12 amino acids. CDR3 sequence: CASSLGGAGPFF. The CDR3 region has the DNA TGTGCCAGCAGCTTAGGTGGAGCGGGTCCGTTCTTC. Complete variable domain (other parts from reference TRBV7-2 and TRBJ2-1): GAGVSQSPSNKVTEKGKDVELRCDPISGHTALYWYRQSLGQGLEFLIYFQGNSAPDKSGLPSDRFSAERTGGSVSTLTIQRTQQEDSAVYLCASSLGGAGPFFGPGTRLTVL.